This TCR beta chain was captured in a study of T cell responses to AZD1222 COVID-19 vaccine. Germline V CDR1 and CDR2: MNHEY, SVGAGI. CDR3 length: 13 amino acids. This clone was seen once. The target antigen is unknown. A read error may account for a junction end that differs from germline. Repertoires were generated with immunoSEQ multiplex PCR, while TCRdb's copy carries only in-frame clones and drops some. The table has some 170,000 clones, around 90% seen once. Study-level results: Repertoire collection took place solely once the T cell response had peaked. The donors showed a predominance of white British ancestry and of females, with possible underestimation of clonal diversity.

Sequences were derived from peripheral blood, sampled on day 0 of MenACWY control vaccination. This chain links TRBV6-5 with TRBJ1-5; D gene ambiguous. The receptor comes from an adult in good health. In DNA form, the CDR3 reads TGTGCGAGCACCCCGGACCCGTATGAGCCCCAGCATTTT. Its protein product is CASTPDPYEPQHF.